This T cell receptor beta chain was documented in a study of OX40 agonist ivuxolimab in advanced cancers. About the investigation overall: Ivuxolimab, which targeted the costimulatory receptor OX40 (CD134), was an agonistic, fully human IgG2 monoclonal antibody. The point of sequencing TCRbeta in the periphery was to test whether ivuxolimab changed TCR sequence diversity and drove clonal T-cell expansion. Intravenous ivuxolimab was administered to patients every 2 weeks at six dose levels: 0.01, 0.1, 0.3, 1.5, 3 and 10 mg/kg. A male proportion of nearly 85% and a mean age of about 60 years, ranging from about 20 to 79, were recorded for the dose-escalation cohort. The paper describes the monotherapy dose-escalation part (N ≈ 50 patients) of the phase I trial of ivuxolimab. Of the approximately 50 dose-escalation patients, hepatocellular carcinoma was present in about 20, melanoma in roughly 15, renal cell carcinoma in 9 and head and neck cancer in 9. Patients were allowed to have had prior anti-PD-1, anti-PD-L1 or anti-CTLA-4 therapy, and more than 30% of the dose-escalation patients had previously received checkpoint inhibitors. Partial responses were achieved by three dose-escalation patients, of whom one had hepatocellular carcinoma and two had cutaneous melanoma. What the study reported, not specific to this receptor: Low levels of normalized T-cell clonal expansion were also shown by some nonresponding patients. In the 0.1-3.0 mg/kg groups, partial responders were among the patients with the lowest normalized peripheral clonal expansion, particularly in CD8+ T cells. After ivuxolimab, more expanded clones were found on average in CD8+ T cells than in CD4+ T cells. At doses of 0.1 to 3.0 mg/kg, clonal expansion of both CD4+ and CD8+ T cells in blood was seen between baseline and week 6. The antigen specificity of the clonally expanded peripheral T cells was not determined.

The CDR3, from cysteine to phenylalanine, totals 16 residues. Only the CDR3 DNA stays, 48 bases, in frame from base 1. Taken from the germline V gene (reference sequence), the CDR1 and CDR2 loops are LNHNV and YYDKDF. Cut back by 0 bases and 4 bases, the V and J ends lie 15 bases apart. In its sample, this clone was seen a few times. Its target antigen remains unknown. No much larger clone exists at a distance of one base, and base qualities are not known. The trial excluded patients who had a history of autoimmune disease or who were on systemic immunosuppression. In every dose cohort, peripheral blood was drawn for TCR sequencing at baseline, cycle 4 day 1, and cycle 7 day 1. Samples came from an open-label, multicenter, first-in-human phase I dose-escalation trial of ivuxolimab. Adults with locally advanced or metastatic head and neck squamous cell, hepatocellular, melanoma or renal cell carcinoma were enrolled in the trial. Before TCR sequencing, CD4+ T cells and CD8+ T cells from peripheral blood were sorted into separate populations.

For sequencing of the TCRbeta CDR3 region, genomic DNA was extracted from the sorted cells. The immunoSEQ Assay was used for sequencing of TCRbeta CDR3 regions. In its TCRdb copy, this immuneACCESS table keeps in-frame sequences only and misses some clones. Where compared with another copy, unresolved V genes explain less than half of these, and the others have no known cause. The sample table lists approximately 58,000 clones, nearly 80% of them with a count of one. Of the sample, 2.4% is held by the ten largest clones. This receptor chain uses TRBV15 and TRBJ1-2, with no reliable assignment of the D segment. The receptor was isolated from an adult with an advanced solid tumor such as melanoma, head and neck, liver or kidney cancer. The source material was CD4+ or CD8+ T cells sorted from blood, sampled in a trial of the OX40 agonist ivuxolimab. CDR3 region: CATSRDGTLSSYGYTF. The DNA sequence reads TGTGCCACCAGCAGAGATGGTACGTTATCCAGCTATGGCTACACCTTC.